The clone carrying this T cell receptor (beta chain) was counted ten times or more. This sample was included in a study of T cell repertoires in cytomegalovirus infection. CDR3 length: 15 residues. The trim removed 3 bases at V and 1 base at J, leaving 3 bases unmatched. CDR1 and CDR2 (germline): SGHAT, FQNNGV. TCRdb reprocessed the reads with MiXCR, giving one entry per CDR3 protein. The sample has over 200,000 distinct CDR3 sequences; roughly 13% are singletons. This TCR was sampled from a human donor in good health (CMV status not recorded). Some clones in this sample may be carry-over from other donors' samples. Sequencing was carried out using PBMCs. This sequence joins TRBV11-2 and TRBJ2-1, with 7 bases aligning to TRBD2. CDR3 sequence reads: CASSFLAASYNEQFF. The CDR3 DNA is TGTGCCAGCAGCTTCCTAGCGGCTTCCTACAATGAGCAGTTCTTC.